These 20 T cell receptor beta chains were all obtained from the same sample, sequenced in a study of control samples from healthy donors and cancer patients. TCRdb's copy holds only in-frame clones and misses some; the assay was immunoSEQ multiplex PCR. The sample gives 98,000 or so clones, around three quarters of which show up once; 10% to 13% is in the top ten. Material: blood. The receptors were gathered from a woman aged 30 to 39 in good health.

The chain links TRBV5-4 to TRBJ2-2; D possibly corresponds to TRBD2 (7 bases). V gave up 4 bases and J gave up 1 base, with 14 bases separating them. CDR1 is SGHNT, CDR2 YYREEE, per germline (reference sequence). The CDR3 is 16 amino acids. The CDR3 loop reads CASSPSGGQNTGELFF. The CDR3 DNA reads TGTGCCAGCAGCCCGTCCGGGGGGCAGAACACCGGGGAGCTGTTTTTT.

J is TRBJ1-5 and V is TRBV19; no clear D gene. Between the trimmed V and J ends, which lost 7 bases and 5 bases, there was a span of 9 bases. The CDR3 length is 12 residues. Germline V gene lookup returns CDR1 LNHDA and CDR2 SQIVND (reference sequence). CDR3 in amino acids: CASNRGHQPQHF. CDR3 coding DNA: TGTGCCAGTAACAGAGGGCATCAGCCCCAGCATTTT.

The chain carries TRBV6-6 and TRBJ2-1; D not certain. CDR1 and CDR2 from the germline V gene are MNHNY and SVGAGI (reference sequence). This CDR3 is 11 amino acids long. Deletions cut 4 bases from V and 14 bases from J, with 12 bases between. CDR3 DNA: TGTGCCAGCAGTTCATTACCGCTTAAGTTCTTC. It is translated as CASSSLPLKFF.

This clone has just a few counts. The V call is TRBV25-1, the J call TRBJ2-1; possible D gene TRBD1, 5 bases. From germline, CDR1 is MGHDK and CDR2 SYGVNS. The CDR3 covers 13 residues. Trimming removed 8 bases from V and 5 bases from J, with 13 bases in between. CDR3 in DNA: TGTGCCAGCGAGTCAGGGATAAACAATGAGCAGTTCTTC. It codes for CASESGINNEQFF.

This clone was seen a handful of times. This rearrangement joins TRBV7-7 to TRBJ2-3, with 7 bases aligning to TRBD1. V lost 3 bases, J lost 5 bases, and 8 bases stayed unmatched. Germline V gene sequence: CDR1 SSHAT, CDR2 FNYEAQ (reference sequence). The CDR3 sequence is 15 residues long. Here the CDR3 reads CASSFGQGERDTQYF. DNA for the CDR3: TGTGCCAGCAGCTTTGGGCAGGGGGAGAGAGATACGCAGTATTTT.

The J gene is TRBJ2-7, the V gene TRBV24-1, with TRBD1 identical over 9 bases. The germline gives CDR1 KGHDR, CDR2 SFDVKD. V lost 3 bases and J lost 5; bases outside the gene matches: 10. This CDR3 has 16 amino acids. This CDR3 is CATSDPTGGPSHEQYF. CDR3 bases: TGTGCCACCAGTGATCCAACAGGGGGCCCAAGCCACGAGCAGTACTTC.

The V gene is TRBV7-2, the J gene TRBJ1-1; weak D call: TRBD1 (6 bases). CDR3 size: 17 residues. The germline CDR1 and CDR2 sequences are SGHTA and FQGNSA. Trimming left V 1 base short and J 7 bases short, with 22 bases between. Here the CDR3 reads CASSLEGRGWGAFEAFF. CDR3 sequence (DNA): TGTGCCAGCAGCTTAGAGGGGCGGGGTTGGGGGGCCTTTGAAGCTTTCTTT.

The CDR3 loop reads CASSLDIPNEQFF. The CDR3 bases are TGTGCCAGCAGCTTAGATATCCCTAATGAGCAGTTCTTC. The chain joins TRBV11-2 to TRBJ2-1; no clear D gene. V shed 0 bases and J shed 7 bases, with 7 bases lying between them. The CDR3 is 13 residues long. Looked up from germline, CDR1 is SGHAT and CDR2 is FQNNGV.

This clone was seen a few times. The genes are TRBV5-6 and TRBJ2-5; the D gene is possibly TRBD1 (6 bases). Germline loops: CDR1 SGHDT, CDR2 YYEEEE. V was shortened by 0 bases and J by 5 bases, with 14 bases between the two germline ends. This CDR3 spans 15 amino acids. The CDR3 nucleotides are TGTGCCAGCAGCTTGGATAGCCAGGGGAAGGAGACCCAGTACTTC. This codes for CASSLDSQGKETQYF.

The chain carries TRBV6-5 and TRBJ2-7; D remains ambiguous. Trimming cost V 7 bases and J 3 bases, with 13 bases left between them. In germline, CDR1 is MNHEY, CDR2 SVGAGI. This CDR3 spans 13 amino acids. The chain's CDR3 is CASKWAGFYEQYF. The CDR3, as DNA: TGTGCCAGCAAGTGGGCAGGCTTCTACGAGCAGTACTTC.

CDR3 amino acids: CASNRRTGSYEQYF. CDR3 nucleotides: TGCGCCAGCAATCGGCGGACAGGCTCCTACGAGCAGTACTTC. The V call is TRBV10-1, the J call TRBJ2-7, with 7 bases matching TRBD1. Germline assignment: CDR1 WNHNN and CDR2 SYGVQD (reference sequence). The CDR3 covers 14 residues. V dropped 7 bases and J dropped 0; count of bases not matched to a gene: 6.

This chain joins TRBV3-1 (or the pseudogene TRBV3-2) and TRBJ2-5; possibly TRBD1 or TRBD2 for D (5 bases each). The V gene lost 4 bases and the J gene lost 2 bases, with 20 bases spanning the gap. Germline CDR1 and CDR2: LGHDT and YNNKEL (reference sequence). The CDR3 loop spans 17 amino acids. The CDR3 DNA sequence: TGTGCCAGCAGCCGGCCCACGATACTAGGGGTGCAAGAGACCCAGTACTTC. It yields the protein CASSRPTILGVQETQYF.

This clone was seen ten or more times. The chain joins TRBV6-2 or TRBV6-3 to TRBJ2-7; weak D call: TRBD2 (6 bases). This CDR3 region has 14 residues. Trimming removed 5 bases from V and 9 bases from J, with 20 bases in between. Germline V gene sequence: CDR1 MNHEY, CDR2 SVGEGT. CDR3 nucleotide sequence: TGTGCCAGCAGTCACCGGGAGATAGCTCAGGGGCAGTACTTC. This gives the protein CASSHREIAQGQYF.

The chain employs TRBV7-2 and TRBJ1-5; D is ambiguous. The V gene lost 1 base and the J gene lost 4 bases, with 11 bases spanning the gap. Germline CDR1 and CDR2: SGHTA and FQGNSA. This CDR3 spans 15 amino acids. This chain's CDR3 is CASSLVYGINQPQHF. DNA for the CDR3: TGTGCCAGCAGCTTAGTCTATGGAATTAATCAGCCCCAGCATTTT.

This clone was found a few times. The chain links TRBV5-1 to TRBJ2-1, with a tentative D call TRBD2 (6 bases). This CDR3 region has 16 residues. V lost 0 bases to trimming and J lost 1 base, with 11 bases between them. Per germline, CDR1 SGHRS and CDR2 YFSETQ. The CDR3: CASSLAWTTSYNEQFF. In DNA form, the CDR3 reads TGCGCCAGCAGCTTGGCGTGGACTACGTCCTACAATGAGCAGTTCTTC.

V gene TRBV2 combines with J gene TRBJ2-1, with a tentative D call TRBD2 (6 bases). Trimming took off 8 bases at V and 3 bases at J, with 14 bases between the two ends. The CDR3 covers 14 residues. Germline V gene data show CDR1 as SNHLY and CDR2 as FYNNEI. Here the CDR3 reads CASLPGTGYNEQFF. The CDR3 DNA reads TGTGCCAGCCTCCCCGGGACTGGCTACAATGAGCAGTTCTTC.

This clone was seen more than once but under ten times. J is TRBJ2-1 and V is TRBV19, with 10 bases matching TRBD2. With V trimmed by 6 bases and J by 1 base, 3 bases remained unmatched. Per germline, CDR1 LNHDA and CDR2 SQIVND (reference sequence). The CDR3 runs to 15 residues. The CDR3, as DNA: TGTGCCAGTAGCGAGACTAGCGGGTCCTACAATGAGCAGTTCTTC. Translating gives CASSETSGSYNEQFF.

This chain connects TRBV5-1 to TRBJ2-1; D is unresolved. The CDR3 contains 11 residues. The V gene lost 4 bases and the J gene lost 8 bases, with 7 bases spanning the gap. Germline V gene lookup returns CDR1 SGHRS and CDR2 YFSETQ. CDR3 in amino acids: CASSTMDEQFF. In DNA, the CDR3 is TGCGCCAGCAGCACGATGGATGAGCAGTTCTTC.

The chain recombines TRBV7-7 with TRBJ2-1, with 8 positions matching TRBD1. Germline CDR1 reads SSHAT; CDR2 reads FNYEAQ (reference sequence). Trimming took 1 base from V and 9 from J; bases not matched to a gene: 2. CDR3 length: 13 residues. The chain's CDR3 is CASSLDRGSEQFF. DNA for the CDR3: TGTGCCAGCAGCTTAGACAGGGGGAGTGAGCAGTTCTTC.

This rearrangement joins TRBV6-2 or TRBV6-3 to TRBJ2-2; 13 nucleotides line up with TRBD2. The CDR3 extends over 16 amino acids. V trimming: 4 bases; J trimming: 6 bases; junction bases outside the gene matches: 5. Per the germline V gene, CDR1 is MNHEY and CDR2 is SVGEGT. The CDR3 sequence: CASSSTGLAGAGELFF. As DNA, the CDR3 is TGTGCCAGCAGTTCAACCGGACTAGCGGGGGCCGGGGAGCTGTTTTTT.